This T cell receptor (beta chain) was sequenced for a study of blood T cell repertoires in COVID-19. The data were produced by immunoSEQ multiplex PCR, yet TCRdb's version contains in-frame clones alone and is incomplete. The repertoire holds about 90,000 clones, with approximately 75% as singletons. The material sequenced was peripheral blood. This receptor was obtained from a woman at least 80 years old with acute or convalescent COVID-19.

The CDR3 region is CASSSSGGSNNEQFF. CDR3 DNA: TGTGCCAGCAGTTCTAGCGGGGGATCTAACAATGAGCAGTTCTTC. This chain uses TRBV27 with TRBJ2-1; 10 positions match TRBD2. V gave up 4 bases and J gave up 5 bases; unmatched junction bases: 5. Per germline, CDR1 MNHEY and CDR2 SMNVEV (reference sequence). The length of the CDR3 is 15 residues.